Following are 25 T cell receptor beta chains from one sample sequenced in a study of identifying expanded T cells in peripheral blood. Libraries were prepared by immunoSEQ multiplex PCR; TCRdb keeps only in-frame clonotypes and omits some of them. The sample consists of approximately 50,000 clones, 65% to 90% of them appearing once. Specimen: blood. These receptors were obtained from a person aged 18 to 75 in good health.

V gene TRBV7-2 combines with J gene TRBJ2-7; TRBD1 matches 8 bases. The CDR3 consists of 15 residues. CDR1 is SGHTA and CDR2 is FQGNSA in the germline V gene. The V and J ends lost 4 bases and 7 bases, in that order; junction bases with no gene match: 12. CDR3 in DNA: TGTGCCAGCAGCTATACCGGGACAGGACTCTCGGAGCAGTACTTC. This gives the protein CASSYTGTGLSEQYF.

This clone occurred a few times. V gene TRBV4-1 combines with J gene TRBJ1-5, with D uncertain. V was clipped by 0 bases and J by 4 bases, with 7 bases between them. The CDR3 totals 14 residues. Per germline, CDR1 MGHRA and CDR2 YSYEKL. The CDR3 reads CASSQDNWNQPQHF. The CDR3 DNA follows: TGCGCCAGCAGCCAAGATAACTGGAATCAGCCCCAGCATTTT.

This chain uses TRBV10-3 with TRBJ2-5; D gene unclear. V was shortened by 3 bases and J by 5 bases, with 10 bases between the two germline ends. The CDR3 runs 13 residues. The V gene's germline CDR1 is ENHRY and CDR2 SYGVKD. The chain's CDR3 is CAISDKGGETQYF. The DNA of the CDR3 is TGTGCCATCAGTGACAAGGGCGGTGAGACCCAGTACTTC.

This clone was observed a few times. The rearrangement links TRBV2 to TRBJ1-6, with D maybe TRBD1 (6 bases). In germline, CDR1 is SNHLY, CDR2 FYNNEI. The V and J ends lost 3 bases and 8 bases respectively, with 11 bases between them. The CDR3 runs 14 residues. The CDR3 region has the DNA TGTGCCAGCAGTGAGACAGGAGAGGATTCACCCCTCCACTTT. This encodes CASSETGEDSPLHF.

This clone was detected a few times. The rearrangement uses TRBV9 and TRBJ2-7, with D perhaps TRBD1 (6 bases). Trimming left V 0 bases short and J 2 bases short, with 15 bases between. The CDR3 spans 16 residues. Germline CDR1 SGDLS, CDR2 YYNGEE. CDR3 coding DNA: TGTGCCAGCAGCGTAGCCACGGGACAAGGACCCTACGAGCAGTACTTC. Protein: CASSVATGQGPYEQYF. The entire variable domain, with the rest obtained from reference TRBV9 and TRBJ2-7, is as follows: DSGVTQTPKHLITATGQRVTLRCSPRSGDLSVYWYQQSLDQGLQFLIQYYNGEERAKGNILERFSAQQFPDLHSELNLSSLELGDSALYFCASSVATGQGPYEQYFGPGTRLTVT.

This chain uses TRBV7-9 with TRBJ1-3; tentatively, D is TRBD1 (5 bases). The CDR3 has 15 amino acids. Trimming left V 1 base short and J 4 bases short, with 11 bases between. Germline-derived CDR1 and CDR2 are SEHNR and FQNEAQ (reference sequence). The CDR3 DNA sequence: TGTGCCAGCAGCTTAGTTGAGGGGCCGGGAAACACCATATATTTT. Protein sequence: CASSLVEGPGNTIYF.

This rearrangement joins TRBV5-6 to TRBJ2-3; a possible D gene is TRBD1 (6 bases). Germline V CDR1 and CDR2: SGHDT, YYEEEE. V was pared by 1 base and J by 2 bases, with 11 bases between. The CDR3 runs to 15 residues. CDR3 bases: TGTGCCAGCAGCTTGAGGGCAGGGGTCACAGATACGCAGTATTTT. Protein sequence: CASSLRAGVTDTQYF.

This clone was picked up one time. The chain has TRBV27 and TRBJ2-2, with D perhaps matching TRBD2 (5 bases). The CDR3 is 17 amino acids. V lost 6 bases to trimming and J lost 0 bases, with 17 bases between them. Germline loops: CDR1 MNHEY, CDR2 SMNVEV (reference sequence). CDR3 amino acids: CASSEPGRGSNTGELFF. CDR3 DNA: TGTGCCAGCAGCGAACCTGGACGGGGATCGAACACCGGGGAGCTGTTTTTT.

CDR3 sequence reads: CASSYGARNNSPLHF. The CDR3 bases are TGTGCCAGCAGTTACGGAGCGAGAAATAATTCACCCCTCCACTTT. The chain recombines TRBV6-5 with TRBJ1-6; D remains unclear. Trimming took 2 bases from V and 5 from J, leaving 10 bases between them. The germline V gene encodes CDR1 MNHEY and CDR2 SVGAGI. This CDR3 is 15 amino acids long.

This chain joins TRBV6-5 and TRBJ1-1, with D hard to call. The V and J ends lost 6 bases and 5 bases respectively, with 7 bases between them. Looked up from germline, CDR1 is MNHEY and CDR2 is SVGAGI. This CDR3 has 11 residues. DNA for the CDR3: TGTGCCAGCAGACAAAGGACTGAAGCTTTCTTT. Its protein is CASRQRTEAFF.

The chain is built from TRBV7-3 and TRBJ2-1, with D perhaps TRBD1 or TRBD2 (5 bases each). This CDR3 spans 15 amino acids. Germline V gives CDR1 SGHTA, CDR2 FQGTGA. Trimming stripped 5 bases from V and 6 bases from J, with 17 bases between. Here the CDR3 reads CASSTTGTHPNEQFF. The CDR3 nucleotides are TGTGCCAGCAGCACTACCGGGACCCACCCCAATGAGCAGTTCTTC.

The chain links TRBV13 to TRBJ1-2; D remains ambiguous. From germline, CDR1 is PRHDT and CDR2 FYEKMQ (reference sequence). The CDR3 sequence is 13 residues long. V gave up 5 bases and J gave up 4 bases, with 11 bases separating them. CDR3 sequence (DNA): TGTGCCAGCAGCAACCCCCAGGCCTATGGCTACACCTTC. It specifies CASSNPQAYGYTF.

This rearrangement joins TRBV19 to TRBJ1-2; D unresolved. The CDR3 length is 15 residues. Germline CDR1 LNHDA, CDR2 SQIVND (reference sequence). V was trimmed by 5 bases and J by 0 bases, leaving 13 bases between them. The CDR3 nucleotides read TGTGCCAGTAGTCGGACGGGCGAAGCTAACTATGGCTACACCTTC. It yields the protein CASSRTGEANYGYTF.

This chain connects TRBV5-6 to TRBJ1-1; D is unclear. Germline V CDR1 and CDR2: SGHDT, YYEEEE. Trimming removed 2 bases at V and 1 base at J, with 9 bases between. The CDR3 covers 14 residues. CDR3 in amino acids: CASSFPAGNTEAFF. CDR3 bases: TGTGCCAGCAGCTTCCCAGCAGGGAACACTGAAGCTTTCTTT. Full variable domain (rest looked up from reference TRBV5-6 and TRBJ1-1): DAGVTQSPTHLIKTRGQQVTLRCSPKSGHDTVSWYQQALGQGPQFIFQYYEEEERQRGNFPDRFSGHQFPNYSSELNVNALLLGDSALYLCASSFPAGNTEAFFGQGTRLTVV.

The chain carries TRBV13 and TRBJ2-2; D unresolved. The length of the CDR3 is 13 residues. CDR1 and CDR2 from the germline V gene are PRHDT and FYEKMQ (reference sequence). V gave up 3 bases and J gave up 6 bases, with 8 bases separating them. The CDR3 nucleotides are TGTGCCAGCAGCTTTGGGCCGGCCGGGGAGCTGTTTTTT. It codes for CASSFGPAGELFF.

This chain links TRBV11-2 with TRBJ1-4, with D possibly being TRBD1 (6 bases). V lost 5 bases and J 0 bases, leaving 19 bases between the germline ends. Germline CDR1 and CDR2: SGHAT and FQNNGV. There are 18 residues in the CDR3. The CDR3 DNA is TGTGCCAGCAGCCACCAAGTCAGGAGGACAGCAACTAATGAAAAACTGTTTTTT. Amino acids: CASSHQVRRTATNEKLFF.

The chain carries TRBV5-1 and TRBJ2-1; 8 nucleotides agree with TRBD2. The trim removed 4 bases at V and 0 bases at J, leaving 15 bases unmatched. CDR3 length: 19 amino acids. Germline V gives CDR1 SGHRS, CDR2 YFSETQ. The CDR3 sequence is CASSRGTSGPLSSYNEQFF. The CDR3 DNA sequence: TGCGCCAGCAGCCGCGGAACTAGCGGACCCCTCAGCTCCTACAATGAGCAGTTCTTC.

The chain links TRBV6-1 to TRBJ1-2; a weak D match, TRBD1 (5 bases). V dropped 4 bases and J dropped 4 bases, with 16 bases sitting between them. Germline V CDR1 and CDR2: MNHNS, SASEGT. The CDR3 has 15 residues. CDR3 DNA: TGTGCCAGCAGTGCGAATGGTATGGGGACCTATGGCTACACCTTC. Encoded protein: CASSANGMGTYGYTF.

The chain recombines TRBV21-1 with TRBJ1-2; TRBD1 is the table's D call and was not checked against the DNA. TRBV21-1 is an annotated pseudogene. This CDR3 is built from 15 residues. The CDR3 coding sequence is TGTGCCAGCAGCTTATCCCCAGGGGGCGAGTATGGCTACACCTTC. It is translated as CASSLSPGGEYGYTF.

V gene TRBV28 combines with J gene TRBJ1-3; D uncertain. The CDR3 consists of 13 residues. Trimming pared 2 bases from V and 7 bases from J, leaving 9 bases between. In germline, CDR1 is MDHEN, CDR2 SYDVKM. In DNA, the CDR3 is TGTGCCAGCAGTTTACAAATACGGAACACCATATATTTT. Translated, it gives CASSLQIRNTIYF.

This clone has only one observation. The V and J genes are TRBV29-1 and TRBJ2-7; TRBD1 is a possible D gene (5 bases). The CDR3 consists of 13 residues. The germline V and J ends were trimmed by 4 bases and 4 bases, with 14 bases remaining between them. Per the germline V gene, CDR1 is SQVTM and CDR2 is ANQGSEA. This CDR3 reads CSVAGQGIYEQYF. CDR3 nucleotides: TGCAGCGTTGCCGGGCAGGGAATTTACGAGCAGTACTTC.

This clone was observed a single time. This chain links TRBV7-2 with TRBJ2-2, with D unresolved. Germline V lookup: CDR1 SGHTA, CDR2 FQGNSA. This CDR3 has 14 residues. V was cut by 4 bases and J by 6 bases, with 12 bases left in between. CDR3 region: CASSSTVGSGELFF. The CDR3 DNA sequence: TGTGCCAGCAGCTCCACCGTTGGGTCCGGGGAGCTGTTTTTT.

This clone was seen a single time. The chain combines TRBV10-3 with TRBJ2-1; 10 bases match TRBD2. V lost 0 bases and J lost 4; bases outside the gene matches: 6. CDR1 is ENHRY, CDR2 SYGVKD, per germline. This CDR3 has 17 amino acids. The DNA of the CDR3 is TGTGCCATCAGTGAGTCAGCTAGCGGGGGCTTATACAATGAGCAGTTCTTC. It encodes CAISESASGGLYNEQFF.

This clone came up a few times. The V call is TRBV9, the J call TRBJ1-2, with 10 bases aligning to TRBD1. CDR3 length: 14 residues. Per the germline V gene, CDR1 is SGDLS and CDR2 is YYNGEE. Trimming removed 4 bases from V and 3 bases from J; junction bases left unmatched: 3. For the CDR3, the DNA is TGTGCCAGCAGCTTCGGGACAGGGGACTATGGCTACACCTTC. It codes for CASSFGTGDYGYTF.

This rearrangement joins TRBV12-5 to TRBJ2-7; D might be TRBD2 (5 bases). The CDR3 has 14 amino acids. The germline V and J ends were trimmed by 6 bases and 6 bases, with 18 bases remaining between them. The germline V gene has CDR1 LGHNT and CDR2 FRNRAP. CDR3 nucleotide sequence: TGTGCTAGTGGCCAGAGGACTGGGCCTTTCGAGCAGTACTTC. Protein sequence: CASGQRTGPFEQYF.